This passage covers 22 T cell receptor beta chains from one sample sequenced in a study of early T cells in non-severe SARS-CoV-2 infection. MiXCR was run by TCRdb on the 5' RACE reads, yielding one entry per CDR3 protein. This table has over 80,000 distinct CDR3 sequences, less than 15% appearing once. The sample was whole blood, taken at baseline. Every receptor here comes from an adult who was a healthcare worker with PCR-confirmed SARS-CoV-2 infection or an uninfected control (not recorded which).

The chain is built from TRBV28 and TRBJ2-1; unclear D gene. Germline CDR1 is MDHEN and CDR2 is SYDVKM. V was clipped by 3 bases and J by 8 bases, with 20 bases between them. The CDR3 spans 16 residues. CDR3 bases: TGTGCCAGCAGTTTCCCCAACCGGGCCGGGTGGGATGAGCAGTTCTTC. This codes for CASSFPNRAGWDEQFF.

The chain carries TRBV10-3 and TRBJ1-1, with a tentative D call TRBD1 (5 bases). Trimming shortened V by 3 bases and J by 3 bases, and 11 bases separated the two germline ends. Germline V gene sequence: CDR1 ENHRY, CDR2 SYGVKD. The CDR3 is 14 amino acids. This chain's CDR3 is CAISDPREDTEAFF. As DNA, the CDR3 is TGTGCCATCAGTGACCCCAGGGAGGACACTGAAGCTTTCTTT.

The genes are TRBV5-1 and TRBJ2-2; TRBD2 matches at 7 bases. The length of the CDR3 is 15 residues. V was pared by 5 bases and J by 2 bases, with 6 bases of the junction left unmatched. Germline-derived CDR1 and CDR2 are SGHRS and YFSETQ. CDR3 sequence reads: CASRPGTTNTGELFF. CDR3 coding DNA: TGCGCCAGCAGACCCGGGACTACTAACACCGGGGAGCTGTTTTTT.

This clonotype came up once. This chain links TRBV28 with TRBJ2-3, with 8 bases aligning to TRBD2. This CDR3 region has 17 residues. The junction had 11 bases not matched to a gene; V was cut back by 6 bases and J by 0 bases. The germline V gene encodes CDR1 MDHEN and CDR2 SYDVKM. The CDR3: CASRTGTRWGSTDTQYF. Here the CDR3 DNA reads TGTGCCAGCAGAACCGGGACTAGATGGGGAAGCACAGATACGCAGTATTTT.

A few counts support this clonotype. The chain has TRBV5-1 and TRBJ1-3; perhaps TRBD1 as D (5 bases). The ends were cut back, 0 bases at V and 4 bases at J, with 11 bases in the middle. The length of the CDR3 is 15 residues. Per the germline V gene, CDR1 is SGHRS and CDR2 is YFSETQ. This chain's CDR3 is CASSLDGAPGNTIYF. CDR3 DNA sequence: TGCGCCAGCAGCTTGGATGGGGCTCCCGGAAACACCATATATTTT.

The V gene is TRBV2, the J gene TRBJ2-5; D is undetermined. This CDR3 comprises 13 residues. CDR1 is SNHLY, CDR2 FYNNEI, per germline. V dropped 7 bases and J dropped 0 bases, with 9 bases sitting between them. The CDR3 DNA reads as TGTGCCAGCATGAGACGAAACCAAGAGACCCAGTACTTC. Translation gives CASMRRNQETQYF.

This sequence joins TRBV7-3 and TRBJ1-1; D is uncertain. The CDR3 is made up of 13 amino acids. From germline, CDR1 is SGHTA and CDR2 FQGTGA. V lost 3 bases to trimming and J lost 4 bases, with 9 bases between them. CDR3 region: CASSLEGITEAFF. CDR3 nucleotides: TGTGCCAGCAGCTTGGAGGGAATCACTGAAGCTTTCTTT.

A few counts support this clonotype. The rearrangement links TRBV6-6 to TRBJ1-1, with unresolved D. V was shortened by 2 bases and J by 3 bases, with 10 bases between the two germline ends. Germline CDR1 reads MNHNY; CDR2 reads SVGAGI (reference sequence). The CDR3 has 14 amino acids. This CDR3 is CASSYVAPDTEAFF. DNA for the CDR3: TGTGCCAGCAGTTACGTTGCCCCGGACACTGAAGCTTTCTTT.

The genes are TRBV7-9 and TRBJ2-7; TRBD1 aligns across 8 bases. Trimming at V came to 1 base and at J to 4 bases, leaving 6 bases not matched to a gene. CDR3 length: 15 residues. Germline V gene data show CDR1 as SEHNR and CDR2 as FQNEAQ (reference sequence). For the CDR3, the DNA is TGTGCCAGCAGCTTAGTCGGGACAGGTCTTTACGAGCAGTACTTC. It is translated as CASSLVGTGLYEQYF.

The chain's CDR3 is CASSLAPPMSLAVQETQYF. The CDR3, as DNA: TGTGCCAGCAGCTTAGCCCCACCGATGTCACTAGCGGTCCAAGAGACCCAGTACTTC. This chain links TRBV7-6 with TRBJ2-5, with 8 bases that match TRBD2. CDR1 and CDR2 from the germline V gene are SGHVS and FNYEAQ. This CDR3 has 19 residues. The V segment lost 0 bases and the J segment 1 base; nucleotides outside the gene matches: 13.

This clonotype was recorded a few times. The chain couples TRBV29-1 to TRBJ1-2; 10 bases match TRBD1. This CDR3 region has 15 residues. The germline gives CDR1 SQVTM, CDR2 ANQGSEA. V lost 0 bases, J lost 6 bases, and 7 bases stayed unmatched. The CDR3 nucleotides read TGCAGCGTTGAAGACCCGGGACAGGGGAGAGATGGCTACACCTTC. Translation: CSVEDPGQGRDGYTF.

This clonotype was detected a few times. The rearrangement uses TRBV7-9 and TRBJ1-5; the D is unclear. V was cut by 1 base and J by 2 bases, with 9 bases left in between. Germline lookup yields CDR1 SEHNR and CDR2 FQNEAQ (reference sequence). The CDR3 length is 15 residues. The CDR3 coding sequence is TGTGCCAGCAGCTTAGAGGGCCATGGCAATCAGCCCCAGCATTTT. Its protein product is CASSLEGHGNQPQHF.

This clonotype was picked up a small number of times. This sequence joins TRBV18 and TRBJ2-5; 7 bases match TRBD1. Trimming cost V 5 bases and J 10 bases; bases outside gene matches: 13. This CDR3 region has 14 residues. CDR1 is KGHSH, CDR2 LQKENI, per germline. The CDR3 region is CASSNRQGLRDQYF. The CDR3 DNA is TGTGCCAGCTCAAATAGACAGGGCCTTCGGGACCAGTACTTC. The complete variable domain, with remaining parts taken from reference TRBV18 and TRBJ2-5, reads NAGVMQNPRHLVRRRGQEARLRCSPMKGHSHVYWYRQLPEEGLKFMVYLQKENIIDESGMPKERFSAEFPKEGPSILRIQQVVRGDSAAYFCASSNRQGLRDQYFGPGTRLLVL.

The chain recombines TRBV4-1 with TRBJ2-1; D uncertain. CDR3 size: 11 residues. Trimming shortened V by 6 bases and J by 8 bases, and 8 bases separated the two germline ends. Germline CDR1 and CDR2: MGHRA and YSYEKL. CDR3 DNA sequence: TGCGCCAGCAGTCAAAGCGATGAGCAGTTCTTC. Amino acids: CASSQSDEQFF.

The rearrangement links TRBV6-5 to TRBJ1-3, with a weak D call TRBD1 (5 bases). The germline V gene encodes CDR1 MNHEY and CDR2 SVGAGI. The CDR3 consists of 15 residues. The V gene lost 6 bases and the J gene lost 0 bases, with 12 bases spanning the gap. CDR3 region: CASRQTGGSGNTIYF. CDR3 coding DNA: TGTGCCAGCAGGCAAACAGGCGGCTCTGGAAACACCATATATTTT.

V gene TRBV18 combines with J gene TRBJ2-3; 7 bases are shared with TRBD2. Germline values: CDR1 KGHSH, CDR2 LQKENI. J was trimmed by 6 bases and V by 5 bases; bases with no gene match: 14. The CDR3 sequence is 16 residues long. For the CDR3, the DNA is TGTGCCAGCTCATCCCTCGGGGAGGGCCTATCGGATACGCAGTATTTT. Amino acids: CASSSLGEGLSDTQYF. Drawing the rest from reference TRBV18 and TRBJ2-3, the complete variable domain is NAGVMQNPRHLVRRRGQEARLRCSPMKGHSHVYWYRQLPEEGLKFMVYLQKENIIDESGMPKERFSAEFPKEGPSILRIQQVVRGDSAAYFCASSSLGEGLSDTQYFGPGTRLTVL.

This clonotype was counted many times. The J gene is TRBJ2-5, the V gene TRBV6-5; TRBD2 aligns across 12 bases. The germline V gene has CDR1 MNHEY and CDR2 SVGAGI. The length of the CDR3 is 17 residues. V shed 4 bases, J shed 5 bases, and the junction held 11 bases outside the gene matches. The CDR3 DNA is TGTGCCAGCAGTTCAAACCGACTAGCGGGAGAAGGGGAGACCCAGTACTTC. It codes for CASSSNRLAGEGETQYF.

A few counts support this clonotype. This sequence joins TRBV28 and TRBJ2-7, with D possibly matching TRBD1 (6 bases). Trimming stripped 4 bases from V and 0 bases from J, with 16 bases between. Germline lookup yields CDR1 MDHEN and CDR2 SYDVKM. The CDR3 covers 16 residues. CDR3 nucleotide sequence: TGTGCCAGCAGTTATCAGGGGTACCCCTCCTCCTACGAGCAGTACTTC. Protein sequence: CASSYQGYPSSYEQYF.

In this sample, this clonotype turned up a few times. This rearrangement joins TRBV10-3 to TRBJ2-3, with a weak D call TRBD1 (6 bases). The CDR3 sequence is 13 residues long. With 8 bases removed from V and 5 bases from J, the gap between germline ends came to 14 bases. Germline CDR1 ENHRY, CDR2 SYGVKD. The CDR3 reads CAICRQAQDTQYF. The CDR3 DNA reads TGTGCCATCTGTCGACAGGCCCAAGATACGCAGTATTTT.

This clonotype was seen a handful of times. V and J are TRBV28 and TRBJ2-5, with TRBD1 matching over 9 bases. CDR1 MDHEN and CDR2 SYDVKM come from the germline V gene. J gave up 5 bases and V 9 bases, and 7 bases lay outside the gene matches. The CDR3 runs to 13 residues. CDR3 in amino acids: CASRQGGSETQYF. CDR3 bases: TGTGCCAGTCGACAGGGGGGAAGTGAGACCCAGTACTTC.

On this clonotype itself: Germline and junction disagree at one end, which may indicate a read error. The chain recombines TRBV6-6 with TRBJ2-1; D not resolved. Germline-derived CDR1 and CDR2 are MNHNY and SVGAGI (reference sequence). This CDR3 contains 12 residues. The CDR3 DNA sequence: TGTACCAGTCGAGACAACTACAATGAGCAGTTCTTC. Protein sequence: CTSRDNYNEQFF.

About this clonotype itself: The CDR3 end shows no conserved phenylalanine or tryptophan, and so a read error is likely. This rearrangement joins TRBV14 to TRBJ1-6; possibly TRBD1 for D (6 bases). Germline CDR1 and CDR2: SGHDN and FVKESK. The CDR3 loop spans 12 amino acids. Trimming stripped 3 bases from V and 15 bases from J, with 12 bases between. CDR3 in amino acids: CASSQPPGHLHL. In DNA form, the CDR3 reads TGTGCCAGCAGCCAGCCCCCGGGACACCTCCACTTA.